The 18 T cell receptor beta chains reported below all come from one sample, sequenced in a study of blood T cell repertoires in COVID-19. Clones were read by immunoSEQ multiplex PCR, and TCRdb kept only the in-frame ones, dropping some. The table shows 400,000 or so clones, with about nine tenths occurring only once. Input material: peripheral blood. Receptors originate from a woman aged 40 to 55 with COVID-19, enrolled during active disease.

The chain joins TRBV28 to TRBJ2-3; 9 bases align to TRBD2. With V trimmed by 3 bases and J by 12 bases, 4 bases remained unmatched. This CDR3 is built from 12 residues. From germline, CDR1 is MDHEN and CDR2 SYDVKM. CDR3 nucleotides: TGTGCCAGCAGTTTGGGCGGGGGGGCACAGTATTTT. This codes for CASSLGGGAQYF.

The V gene is TRBV4-3, the J gene TRBJ1-1, with 7 bases lining up with TRBD1. The CDR3 has 15 residues. Trimming removed 2 bases from V and 6 bases from J; junction bases left unmatched: 9. Germline values: CDR1 LGHNA, CDR2 YSLEER. The CDR3 region is CASSQYSSGGAEAFF. As DNA, the CDR3 is TGCGCCAGCAGCCAATACTCCTCAGGGGGTGCTGAAGCTTTCTTT.

This chain joins TRBV9 and TRBJ2-1, with TRBD2 identical over 8 bases. The CDR3 consists of 15 residues. CDR1 is SGDLS, CDR2 YYNGEE, per germline. The V gene end was trimmed by 4 bases and the J gene end by 0 bases; junction bases not matched to a gene: 3. CDR3 bases: TGTGCCAGCAGCCCTAGCGGGTTCTCCTACAATGAGCAGTTCTTC. Encoded protein: CASSPSGFSYNEQFF.

The table lists this clone with a count of one. CDR3 region: CASSQAWQASLRDIYF. The CDR3 DNA follows: TGTGCCAGCAGCCAAGCTTGGCAGGCCAGCCTCAGGGACATATATTTT. The genes are TRBV9 and TRBJ1-3; tentative D call: TRBD1 (5 bases). Trimming stripped 4 bases from V and 12 bases from J, with 26 bases between. The CDR3 consists of 16 residues. Germline CDR1 and CDR2: SGDLS and YYNGEE.

The gene calls are TRBV28 and TRBJ1-5, with 8 bases that match TRBD1. The germline V gene encodes CDR1 MDHEN and CDR2 SYDVKM. Trimming cost V 5 bases and J 10 bases; bases outside gene matches: 16. The CDR3 loop spans 16 amino acids. The DNA for the CDR3 is TGTGCCAGCAGTGGTCTTTTTAGGACAGGGAGCAAACCCCAGCATTTT. Translating gives CASSGLFRTGSKPQHF.

The CDR3 region is CASSLPPTPSYEQYF. The CDR3 region has the DNA TGTGCCAGCAGCTTGCCTCCGACACCTTCCTACGAGCAGTACTTC. The chain has TRBV5-5 and TRBJ2-7; D is unresolved. Trimming took 1 base from V and 1 from J, leaving 12 bases between them. The CDR3 covers 15 residues. Germline V gene sequence: CDR1 SGHKS, CDR2 YYEKEE (reference sequence).

The rearrangement uses TRBV28 and TRBJ1-2; possibly TRBD1 for D (6 bases). Germline V gene data show CDR1 as MDHEN and CDR2 as SYDVKM. The V and J ends lost 8 bases and 2 bases respectively, with 18 bases between them. This CDR3 region has 15 residues. CDR3 sequence: CASSIGGGRNYGYTF. CDR3 sequence (DNA): TGTGCCAGCTCAATAGGGGGGGGGAGGAACTATGGCTACACCTTC.

This clone was seen only once. CDR3 nucleotides: TGTGCCAGCATCACGCTAAGCAATCAGCCCCAGCATTTT. It yields the protein CASITLSNQPQHF. The V call is TRBV28, the J call TRBJ1-5; D call uncertain. With 7 bases removed from V and 1 base from J, the gap between germline ends came to 8 bases. In germline, CDR1 is MDHEN, CDR2 SYDVKM. CDR3 length: 13 residues.

The V and J genes are TRBV6-5 and TRBJ1-1; the D gene is possibly TRBD1 (5 bases). Trimming removed 2 bases at V and 3 bases at J, with 13 bases between. The CDR3 runs 15 residues. Germline V gene lookup returns CDR1 MNHEY and CDR2 SVGAGI. DNA of the CDR3: TGTGCCAGCAGTTACGACAGCAGAAGGGACACTGAAGCTTTCTTT. Translation: CASSYDSRRDTEAFF.

In its sample, this clone was seen a few times. This chain connects TRBV7-9 to TRBJ1-1, with D uncertain. The length of the CDR3 is 14 residues. V dropped 1 base and J dropped 3 bases, with 9 bases sitting between them. Per germline, CDR1 SEHNR and CDR2 FQNEAQ (reference sequence). The CDR3 DNA sequence: TGTGCCAGCAGCTTAGGCGGGTTCGACACTGAAGCTTTCTTT. Amino acid sequence: CASSLGGFDTEAFF.

V and J are TRBV7-2 and TRBJ2-6, with D perhaps matching TRBD1 (6 bases). There are 16 residues in the CDR3. Deletions cut 3 bases from V and 0 bases from J, with 9 bases between. Germline V lookup: CDR1 SGHTA, CDR2 FQGNSA. Here the CDR3 reads CASSFTGNSGANVLTF. The CDR3 DNA is TGTGCCAGCAGCTTCACAGGGAACTCTGGGGCCAACGTCCTGACTTTC.

J is TRBJ2-7 and V is TRBV6-2 or TRBV6-3; TRBD2 is a possible D gene (5 bases). The CDR3 has 11 amino acids. V was shortened by 5 bases and J by 6 bases, with 8 bases between the two germline ends. Germline lookup yields CDR1 MNHEY and CDR2 SVGEGT. This chain's CDR3 is CASSPTTEQYF. The CDR3 DNA follows: TGTGCCAGCAGTCCGACTACCGAGCAGTACTTC.

There are many counts of this clone. V gene TRBV5-5 combines with J gene TRBJ1-4; D remains unclear. V was shortened by 1 base and J by 8 bases, with 15 bases between the two germline ends. CDR3 size: 15 residues. The V gene's germline CDR1 is SGHKS and CDR2 YYEKEE (reference sequence). CDR3 region: CASSLYHGGEEKLFF. For the CDR3, the DNA is TGTGCCAGCAGCTTGTATCACGGCGGCGAAGAAAAACTGTTTTTT. The whole variable domain, filled in from reference TRBV5-5 and TRBJ1-4, reads DAGVTQSPTHLIKTRGQQVTLRCSPISGHKSVSWYQQVLGQGPQFIFQYYEKEERGRGNFPDRFSARQFPNYSSELNVNALLLGDSALYLCASSLYHGGEEKLFFGSGTQLSVL.

V gene TRBV7-2 combines with J gene TRBJ1-1; D gene ambiguous. The V gene lost 3 bases and the J gene lost 1 base, with 9 bases spanning the gap. The V gene's germline CDR1 is SGHTA and CDR2 FQGNSA. This CDR3 is built from 14 residues. The DNA for the CDR3 is TGTGCCAGCAGCTTGTCCGCCGGGAACACTGAAGCTTTCTTT. This sequence encodes CASSLSAGNTEAFF.

The chain is built from TRBV6-2 or TRBV6-3 and TRBJ2-5, with D possibly matching TRBD1 (6 bases). Trimming cost V 1 base and J 0 bases, with 12 bases left between them. This CDR3 is 16 amino acids long. Germline V lookup: CDR1 MNHEY, CDR2 SVGEGT. The CDR3 sequence is CASSYWGQRYQETQYF. CDR3 nucleotide sequence: TGTGCCAGCAGTTACTGGGGACAACGTTACCAAGAGACCCAGTACTTC.

The rearrangement uses TRBV6-5 and TRBJ1-6; D call uncertain. CDR1 and CDR2 (germline): MNHEY, SVGAGI. The CDR3 consists of 14 residues. V shed 5 bases and J shed 0 bases, with 5 bases lying between them. In DNA form, the CDR3 reads TGTGCCAGCAGTAGGAGCTCCTATAATTCACCCCTCCACTTT. Residues: CASSRSSYNSPLHF.

The chain joins TRBV9 to TRBJ1-1; D remains unclear. CDR1 is SGDLS and CDR2 is YYNGEE in the germline V gene. This CDR3 has 14 amino acids. V was clipped by 5 bases and J by 1 base, with 12 bases between them. The CDR3 coding sequence is TGTGCCAGCAGTCTCTCGGGAGCGAACACTGAAGCTTTCTTT. It encodes CASSLSGANTEAFF.

This sequence joins TRBV10-1 and TRBJ2-7; the D gene is possibly TRBD1 (5 bases). V lost 9 bases and J lost 4, with 13 bases in between. There are 12 residues in the CDR3. Germline V gene lookup returns CDR1 WNHNN and CDR2 SYGVQD (reference sequence). This CDR3 reads CARPGADYEQYF. The DNA of the CDR3 is TGCGCCAGGCCTGGGGCAGATTACGAGCAGTACTTC.